The clone carrying this T cell receptor beta chain was counted a few times. The CDR3 has 15 residues. From germline, CDR1 is LNHNV and CDR2 YYDKDF (reference sequence). V shed 3 bases and J shed 1 base, with 12 bases lying between them. This sample is drawn from a study of blood T cell repertoires in COVID-19. Study overall: Material from acute and convalescent COVID-19 was sourced from the United States, Italy and Spain.

Here immunoSEQ multiplex PCR was the method, and the copy in TCRdb shows in-frame clones only, minus some. The sample gives around 300,000 clones, less than 90% of which show up once; under 3.5% is in the top ten. Donors of Cohort 3 who recovered were those that had two negative PCRs, clearance, or symptom resolution. This TCR derives from a woman aged 45 to 65 who had recovered from COVID-19. This chain joins TRBV15 and TRBJ1-1; weak D call: TRBD1 (5 bases). The sequenced sample consisted of PBMCs or T cells enriched from blood (not recorded which). The CDR3 protein is CATSSTDNSNTEAFF. In DNA form, the CDR3 reads TGTGCCACCAGCAGTACGGACAACTCGAACACTGAAGCTTTCTTT. The complete variable domain, with remaining parts taken from reference TRBV15 and TRBJ1-1, reads DAMVIQNPRYQVTQFGKPVTLSCSQTLNHNVMYWYQQKSSQAPKLLFHYYDKDFNNEADTPDNFQSRRPNTSFCFLDIRSPGLGDTAMYLCATSSTDNSNTEAFFGQGTRLTVV.